The rows below give T cell receptor beta chains drawn from one sample of a study of human T cells and chemical hapten exposure. TCRdb reprocessed the RACE reads with MiXCR, giving one entry per CDR3 protein. This table has 100,000 to 150,000 distinct CDR3 sequences, 8.5% to 9.5% appearing once. The sequencing sample was made of whole blood. Every receptor here comes from a male donor in good health. Some clones in this sample may be carry-over from other donors' samples. CDR3s include the opening cysteine and the closing phenylalanine or tryptophan. The size of a clone is reported for some rows only, either as once, few or many, or as a class for expanded clones.

abundance,j_gene,v_gene,len,CDR3aa
few,TRBJ2-7,TRBV25-1,15,CASSEGTGTIYEQYF
few,TRBJ2-5,TRBV5-1,15,CASRLPGGTQETQYF
.,TRBJ2-5,TRBV27,15,CASSLLLADQETQYF
few,TRBJ2-1,TRBV27,16,CASSSGGRESYNEQFF
few,TRBJ2-3,TRBV5-1,16,CASSIPGLAVTDTQYF
many,TRBJ2-1,TRBV12-5,15,CASGLSSGVHGEQFF
.,TRBJ1-1,TRBV4-2,15,CASSHFVLGHGEAFF
few,TRBJ2-2,TRBV5-1,15,CASSLGPGDTGELFF
.,TRBJ2-1,TRBV6-5,14,CASSYSTGDNEQFF
many,TRBJ1-5,TRBV18,13,CASSGQGPQPQHF
few,TRBJ2-3,TRBV9,16,CASSVESGAYTDTQYF
few,TRBJ2-7,TRBV7-2,16,CASSPPPSGGSYEQYF
few,TRBJ2-1,TRBV6-2/TRBV6-3,14,CASRAVIGEIEQFF
many,TRBJ2-7,TRBV3-1,16,CASSQADRGSFYEQYF
few,TRBJ2-5,TRBV7-9,18,CASSLAHVMEGAGETQYF
few,TRBJ2-1,TRBV2,13,CASTSGPYNEQFF
.,TRBJ1-6,TRBV12-3/TRBV12-4,16,CASSPRGSSYNSPLHF
few,TRBJ1-2,TRBV12-3/TRBV12-4,13,CASSFGVYYGYTF
.,TRBJ1-1,TRBV6-2/TRBV6-3,15,CATLLRGLGNTEAFF
once,TRBJ1-2,TRBV12-3/TRBV12-4,12,CASSTFGYGYTF
few,TRBJ2-1,TRBV5-1,12,CASSLLGSHQFF
.,TRBJ2-3,TRBV5-1,21,CASSLVWTRDRGRLFTDTQYF
few,TRBJ1-5,TRBV19,15,CASSKEINSNQPQHF
many,TRBJ1-2,TRBV29-1,11,CSVEEVLGYTF
.,TRBJ1-6,TRBV18,14,CASSPPITASPLHF
.,TRBJ1-2,TRBV4-1,13,CASAPGPNYGYTF
many,TRBJ2-1,TRBV27,13,CASSVEGYNEQFF
few,TRBJ2-7,TRBV2,16,CASSSKFGSESYEQYF
.,TRBJ2-7,TRBV12-3/TRBV12-4,14,CASSRQTSSYEQYF
.,TRBJ2-1,TRBV5-1,19,CASSLTAFGVRPSYNEQFF
many,TRBJ2-7,TRBV6-5,18,CASSYRASGRTSSYEQYF
many,TRBJ1-2,TRBV10-1,13,CASSDHRDYGYTF
few,TRBJ2-1,TRBV14,14,CASSQADRHNEQFF
many,TRBJ1-1,TRBV7-2,13,CASSLLENTEAFF
.,TRBJ2-1,TRBV20-1,15,CSASLLAGSYNEQFF
.,TRBJ2-3,TRBV28,11,CASAGTDTQYF
few,TRBJ2-1,TRBV20-1,14,CSARSTSGRSEQFF
many,TRBJ1-1,TRBV5-1,13,CASSLGTNTEAFF
.,TRBJ1-6,TRBV7-9,14,CASSRQGQGPALHF
.,TRBJ1-5,TRBV20-1,17,CSARDPSFRGGVQPQHF
once,TRBJ2-3,TRBV28,14,CASSFLAGTDTQYF
few,TRBJ2-1,TRBV7-9,17,CASSFNPIGLADNEQFF
.,TRBJ2-5,TRBV6-1,15,CASSPTDTKQETQYF
many,TRBJ2-1,TRBV6-1,15,CASYIYTSSYNEQFF
.,TRBJ1-2,TRBV27,17,CASSLRGLTGVGYGYTF
.,TRBJ2-5,TRBV19,14,CASRRTGRQETQYF
few,TRBJ2-7,TRBV7-9,16,CASSLPQTGAKGEQYF
.,TRBJ2-3,TRBV20-1,14,CSASRAGGPDTQYF
many,TRBJ2-5,TRBV25-1,14,CASSDRDRVETQYF
few,TRBJ1-1,TRBV6-6,12,CASSYGDAEAFF
few,TRBJ2-1,TRBV29-1,14,CSVSPSGGGNEQFF
few,TRBJ1-5,TRBV6-2/TRBV6-3,15,CASSPYQTGNQPQHF
.,TRBJ2-3,TRBV29-1,15,CSVARTSGNTDTQYF
.,TRBJ2-3,TRBV29-1,12,CSVGEYTDTQYF
.,TRBJ1-1,TRBV29-1,13,CSVEIGSDTEAFF